The source of this TCR beta chain is a study of cytomegalovirus exposure and HLA in healthy donors. Whole-study findings and limits: In vitro checks showed that three CMV-associated chains really do target CMV antigens.

The data were produced by immunoSEQ multiplex PCR, yet TCRdb's version contains in-frame clones alone and is incomplete. This sample has roughly 190,000 clones, with approximately 85% found just once. The CDR3 totals 17 residues. Per germline, CDR1 MGHRA and CDR2 YSYEKL. With 0 bases removed from V and 0 bases from J, the gap between germline ends came to 14 bases. With regard to this clone: The antigen remains unidentified.

The V and J genes are TRBV4-1 and TRBJ2-5, with D perhaps TRBD2 (5 bases). The sample comprised PBMCs. The source is a woman between 18 and 29 years old in good health and CMV-seronegative. Here the CDR3 DNA reads TGCGCCAGCAGCCAAGAAACGGGGTTGTTGTACCAAGAGACCCAGTACTTC. Its translation is CASSQETGLLYQETQYF.